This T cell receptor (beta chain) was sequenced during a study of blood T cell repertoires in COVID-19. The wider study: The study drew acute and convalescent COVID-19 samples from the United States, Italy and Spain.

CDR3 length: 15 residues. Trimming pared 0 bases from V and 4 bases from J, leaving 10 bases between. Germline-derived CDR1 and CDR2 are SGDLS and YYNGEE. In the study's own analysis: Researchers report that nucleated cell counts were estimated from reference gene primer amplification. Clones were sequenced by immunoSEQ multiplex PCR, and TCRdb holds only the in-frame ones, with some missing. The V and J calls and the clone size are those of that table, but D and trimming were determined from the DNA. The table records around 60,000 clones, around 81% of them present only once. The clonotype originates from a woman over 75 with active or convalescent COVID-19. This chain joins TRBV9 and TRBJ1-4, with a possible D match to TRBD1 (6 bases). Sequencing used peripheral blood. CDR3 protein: CASSVGGGLNEKLFF. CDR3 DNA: TGTGCCAGCAGCGTAGGAGGGGGTCTTAATGAAAAACTGTTTTTT.